The table lists the clone carrying this TCR beta chain with a few counts. The antigen remains unidentified. The record originates from a study of glioma-infiltrating T cells. Study-level points and caveats: CDR3 overlap between tissue and blood was very small. Above-expected tissue-blood divergence occurred in all gliomas, most in low-grade ones.

There are 14 residues in the CDR3. Trimming cost V 9 bases and J 1 base; bases outside gene matches: 6. From germline, CDR1 is SGHTA and CDR2 FQGNSA. TCR alpha and beta CDR3 regions were amplified from RNA using iRepertoire nested multiplex PCR. Input was 100-400 ng of tissue mRNA or PBMC total RNA. TCRdb independently ran MiXCR on the multiplex PCR reads; one entry per CDR3 protein. The sample contains fewer than 110,000 distinct CDR3 sequences, about 28% of which appear only once. The source of this sequence is a human donor with low-grade glioma or glioblastoma, undergoing nonglioma brain surgery, or in good health (not recorded which). Sequencing was carried out using glioma tissue, nonneoplastic brain tissue, or PBMCs (not recorded which). V is TRBV7-2 and J is TRBJ2-5; 9 bases fit TRBD2. DNA of the CDR3: TGTGCCAGTAAGAGGACTAGCGCCCAAGAGACCCAGTACTTC. Its protein product is CASKRTSAQETQYF.